The subject of this entry is one T cell receptor (beta chain). Antigen: not known. This may come from a read error, since a much larger clone is one base off. This sample was included in a study of T cells in Graves' hyperthyroidism and ophthalmopathy. Regions amplified from RNA transcripts were the TCR beta CDR3 regions. The TCR CDR3 was amplified in a first-round RT-PCR using the HTBI primer set. TCRdb reprocessed the multiplex PCR reads via MiXCR and lists one record per CDR3 protein. The sample has a few hundred thousand distinct CDR3 sequences, about half seen once. Germline CDR1 and CDR2: SEHNR and FQNEAQ (reference sequence). The CDR3 consists of 15 residues. Used for diagnoses were clinical symptoms, serum thyroxine and TRAb, thyroid ultrasound and orbital computed tomography. Study results and caveats: In blood, most of the thyroid clonotypes expanded above 0.001 were also present. Classification by a 13 V-J model distinguished ophthalmopathy from stable hyperthyroidism.

The receptor's source is an adult woman with Graves' disease, either hyperthyroidism or ophthalmopathy (not recorded which). This chain links TRBV7-9 with TRBJ2-2, with D possibly being TRBD2 (7 bases). Material for sequencing was peripheral blood or thyroid tissue (not recorded which). For the CDR3, the DNA is TGTGCCAGCAGCTCCCAGCCTGGGGGGGCCGGGAAGCTGTTTTTT. The encoded protein is CASSSQPGGAGKLFF.